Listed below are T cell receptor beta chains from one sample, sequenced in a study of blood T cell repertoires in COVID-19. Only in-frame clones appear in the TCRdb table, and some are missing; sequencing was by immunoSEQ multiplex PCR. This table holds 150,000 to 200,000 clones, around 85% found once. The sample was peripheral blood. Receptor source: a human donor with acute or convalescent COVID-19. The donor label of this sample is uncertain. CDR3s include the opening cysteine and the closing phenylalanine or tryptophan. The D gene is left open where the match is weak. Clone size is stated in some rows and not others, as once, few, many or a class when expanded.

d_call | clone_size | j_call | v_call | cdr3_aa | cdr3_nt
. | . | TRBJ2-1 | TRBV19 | CASSIDEGTGNEQFF | TGTGCCAGTAGTATAGATGAAGGGACTGGCAATGAGCAGTTCTTC
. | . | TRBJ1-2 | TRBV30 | CASGWDSGGYTF | TGTGCCTCAGGTTGGGACTCTGGGGGCTACACCTTC
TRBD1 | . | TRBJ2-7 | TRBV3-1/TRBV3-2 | CASSPLLTGERYEQYF | TGTGCCAGCAGCCCTCTACTGACAGGGGAGCGCTACGAGCAGTACTTC
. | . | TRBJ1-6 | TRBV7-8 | CASSLRQGNSPLHF | TGTGCCAGCAGTCTACGGCAGGGGAATTCACCCCTCCACTTT
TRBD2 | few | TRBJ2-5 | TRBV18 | CASSPVAGGQETQYF | TGTGCCAGCTCACCTGTAGCGGGGGGGCAAGAGACCCAGTACTTC
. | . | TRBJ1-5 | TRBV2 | CASSVDPAGNQPQHF | TGTGCCAGCAGTGTAGACCCCGCGGGCAATCAGCCCCAGCATTTT
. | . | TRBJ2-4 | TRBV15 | CATSRAFGGDAAKNIQYF | TGTGCCACCAGCAGGGCCTTTGGCGGGGACGCAGCCAAAAACATTCAGTACTTC
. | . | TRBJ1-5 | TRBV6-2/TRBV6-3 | CASSNRNSNQPQHF | TGTGCCAGCAGTAACAGAAATAGCAATCAGCCCCAGCATTTT
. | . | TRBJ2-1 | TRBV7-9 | CASSRVVGQLTYNEQFF | TGTGCCAGCAGCCGTGTCGTAGGACAGCTAACCTACAATGAGCAGTTCTTC
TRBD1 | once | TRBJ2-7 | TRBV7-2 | CASSSTGFLLGEQYF | TGTGCCAGCAGCTCGACAGGGTTCCTACTTGGGGAGCAGTACTTC
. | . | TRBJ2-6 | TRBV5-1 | CASSLAVSGANVLTF | TGCGCCAGCAGCTTGGCGGTCTCTGGGGCCAACGTCCTGACTTTC
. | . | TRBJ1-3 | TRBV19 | CASSITGSSSGNTIYF | TGTGCCAGTAGTATAACAGGATCCAGCTCTGGAAACACCATATATTTT
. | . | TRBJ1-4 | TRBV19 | CASEPLGDRNEKLFF | TGTGCCAGTGAACCGTTGGGAGACCGTAATGAAAAACTGTTTTTT
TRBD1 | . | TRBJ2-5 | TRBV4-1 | CASSRKTGQGQETQYF | TGCGCCAGCAGCCGTAAAACGGGACAGGGCCAAGAGACCCAGTACTTC
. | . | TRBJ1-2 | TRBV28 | CASRAPTGYTF | TGTGCCAGCAGGGCCCCAACTGGCTACACCTTC
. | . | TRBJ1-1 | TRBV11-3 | CASSLGPGYTEAFF | TGTGCCAGCAGCTTAGGACCGGGATACACTGAAGCTTTCTTT
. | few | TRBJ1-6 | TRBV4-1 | CASSPQGVNSPLHF | TGCGCCAGCAGCCCACAGGGTGTCAACTCACCCCTCCACTTT
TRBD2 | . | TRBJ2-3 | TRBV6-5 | CASSYSLAGGPDTQYF | TGTGCCAGCAGTTACTCCCTAGCGGGGGGCCCAGATACGCAGTATTTT
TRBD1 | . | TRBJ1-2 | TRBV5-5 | CASSLRGQRYTF | TGTGCCAGCAGCTTAAGGGGGCAGCGCTACACCTTC
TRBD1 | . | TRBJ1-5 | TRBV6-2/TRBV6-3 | CASSDRTGLGQPQHF | TGTGCCAGCAGCGACAGGACAGGGTTGGGTCAGCCCCAGCATTTT
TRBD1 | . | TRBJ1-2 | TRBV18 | CASSPRQGTDGYTF | TGTGCCAGCTCACCAAGGCAGGGGACAGATGGCTACACCTTC
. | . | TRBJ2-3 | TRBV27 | CATRSGNTDTQYF | TGTGCCACCCGTAGCGGAAACACAGATACGCAGTATTTT
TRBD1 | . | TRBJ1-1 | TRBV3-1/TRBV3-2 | CASSHSGTGNTEAFF | TGTGCCAGCAGCCATTCCGGGACAGGGAACACTGAAGCTTTCTTT
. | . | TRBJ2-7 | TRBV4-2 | CASSQADSAYEQYF | TGTGCCAGCAGCCAAGCGGACAGTGCCTACGAGCAGTACTTC
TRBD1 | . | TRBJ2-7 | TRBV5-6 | CASSPTGTGGYEQYF | TGTGCCAGCAGCCCAACCGGGACAGGGGGGTACGAGCAGTACTTC